The clone carrying this T cell receptor (beta chain) occurred many times. The target antigen is unknown. The sample comes from a study of T cells in Graves' hyperthyroidism and ophthalmopathy. It was RNA transcripts that yielded the amplified TCR beta CDR3 regions. HTBI primers were employed in a first-round RT-PCR of the TCR CDR3. TCRdb ran MiXCR on the multiplex PCR reads and lists one entry per CDR3 protein. The data hold roughly 650,000 distinct CDR3 sequences, with more than 15% observed a single time. This CDR3 region has 15 residues. The V end lost 5 bases, the J end lost 10 bases, and 24 bases lay between the germline ends. In germline, CDR1 is DFQATT, CDR2 SNEGSKA (reference sequence). Whole-study findings and limits: Blood shared most expanded thyroid clonotypes above 0.001. From stable hyperthyroidism, ophthalmopathy was set apart by a 13 V-J model.

Each diagnosis drew on symptoms, thyroxine, TRAb, thyroid ultrasound and orbital computed tomography findings. The source of the PBMCs was approximately 10 ml of fresh peripheral blood. The TCR comes from a woman aged 40 to 50 with Graves' ophthalmopathy. The chain joins TRBV20-1 to TRBJ2-1; no reliable D call. The sample comprised blood. The CDR3 loop reads CSADNPGPRGLEQFF. CDR3 coding DNA: TGCAGTGCTGACAACCCAGGTCCCAGAGGATTGGAGCAGTTCTTC.